This TCR beta chain was found in a study of regulatory T cells in long-lasting Graves disease. Overall study context: To qualify as persistent, Graves' disease required over 5 years of antithyroid drugs with positive TSH receptor antibodies.

TCR beta libraries were built with iRepertoire HTBI primers and Arm-PCR of CDR3 regions. TCRdb itself ran the multiplex PCR reads through MiXCR, one entry per CDR3 protein. The sample consists of 300,000 to 400,000 distinct CDR3 sequences, about 18% of them appearing once. This sample's time point: persistent/refractory GD, antithyroid drugs over 5 years with positive TRAb. From RNA extracted from PBMCs, the TCR library was made. Regarding the study as a whole: Because few samples were included, accuracy may have been lower. Among persistent patients, a larger number of public clonotypes were shared (about 3,000) than among newly diagnosed patients (just over 950). Persistent Graves' disease cases displayed lower TCR diversity than newly diagnosed ones.

This CDR3 has 14 amino acids. Germline V CDR1 and CDR2: SGHNT, YENEEA. On this clonotype: Its target is unknown. The germline gene is not matched at one end of the junction; a read error may be the cause.

The chain combines TRBV11-3 with TRBJ1-4; 8 nucleotides agree with TRBD1. This clonotype was obtained from a female donor with Graves disease. The sample consisted of peripheral blood mononuclear cells (PBMCs), taken when the disease was refractory, from a patient treated with antithyroid drugs. CDR3 sequence (DNA): TGTGCCTGCAGCTCAGACAGGGGTTCGGAAAAACTGTTTTTT. Translating gives CACSSDRGSEKLFF.